This T cell receptor (beta chain) was recovered during a study of blood T cells in healthy people across ages. The second PCR ran 7 to 11 cycles with a sample-barcoded 5' primer and J-beta primers. One entry per CDR3 protein, called by TCRdb with MiXCR from the 5' RACE reads. The table includes around 650,000 distinct CDR3 sequences, approximately 40% detected once. This clonotype was seen a handful of times. This receptor was identified in a man aged 80 or over in good health. The sequencing sample was made of blood.

The CDR3 region is CASSITGVSYEQYF. The CDR3 DNA follows: TGTGCCAGCAGTATAACAGGGGTCTCCTACGAGCAGTACTTC. The V gene is TRBV28, the J gene TRBJ2-7; 7 bases match TRBD1. The CDR3 runs to 14 residues. Germline CDR1 is MDHEN and CDR2 is SYDVKM. J gave up 0 bases and V 5 bases, and 4 bases lay outside the gene matches.